The 19 T cell receptor beta chains in this list originate from one sample, sequenced in a study of spatial heterogeneity in lung cancer. Each CDR3 protein is one row after TCRdb ran MiXCR on the 5' RACE reads. This sample has tens of thousands of distinct CDR3 sequences, with under 7.5% found just once. Time point defined: sample taken at primary tumor resection. Sequenced here: PBMCs, sampled at surgery. These receptors all come from a female donor with early-stage non-small cell lung cancer.

This clonotype has at least ten counts. The chain recombines TRBV7-9 with TRBJ2-3; 8 positions match TRBD1. CDR3 length: 14 residues. The V segment lost 4 bases and the J segment 5 bases; nucleotides outside the gene matches: 5. Germline-derived CDR1 and CDR2 are SEHNR and FQNEAQ (reference sequence). CDR3 region: CASSYADRGDTQYF. The CDR3 DNA is TGTGCCAGCAGCTACGCAGACAGGGGAGATACGCAGTATTTT. Together with reference TRBV7-9 and TRBJ2-3, the CDR3 gives the full variable domain: DTGVSQNPRHKITKRGQNVTFRCDPISEHNRLYWYRQTLGQGPEFLTYFQNEAQLEKSRLLSDRFSAERPKGSFSTLEIQRTEQGDSAMYLCASSYADRGDTQYFGPGTRLTVL.

This clonotype was seen only a few times. This may arise from a read error, as a much more abundant clone is one base away. The rearrangement uses TRBV5-1 and TRBJ2-1; D remains ambiguous. The CDR3 sequence is 15 residues long. The germline V gene encodes CDR1 SGHRS and CDR2 YFSETQ. CDR3 nucleotide sequence: TGCGCCAGCAGCTTGGGCCCCCCCCGAGGCAATGAGGAGTTCTTC. Its translation is CASSLGPPRGNEEFF.

This clonotype was counted between two and nine times. The CDR3 coding sequence is TGTGCCAGCAGCCCCCGGTCCGGACCAACCTCGACTAATGAAAAACTGTTTTTT. It is translated as CASSPRSGPTSTNEKLFF. V is TRBV11-2 and J is TRBJ1-4; D unclear. The germline gives CDR1 SGHAT, CDR2 FQNNGV. V lost 5 bases and J 2 bases, leaving 21 bases between the germline ends. CDR3 length: 18 amino acids.

The chain uses TRBV30 and TRBJ1-1, with a weak D call TRBD1 (5 bases). The germline V gene has CDR1 GTSNPN and CDR2 SVGIG (reference sequence). V lost 6 bases and J 1 base, leaving 18 bases between the germline ends. This CDR3 region has 15 residues. DNA for the CDR3: TGTGCCTGTAATCGCCCTGGTACAGGGAACACTGAAGCTTTCTTT. Amino acids: CACNRPGTGNTEAFF.

This clonotype was observed a few times. V usage is TRBV18 and J usage is TRBJ1-1; D not certain. The CDR3 is 14 amino acids. The germline V gene encodes CDR1 KGHSH and CDR2 LQKENI. V was pared by 3 bases and J by 4 bases, with 12 bases between. CDR3 DNA: TGTGCCAGCTCACCCGGACCGGCGAGCACTGAAGCTTTCTTT. The encoded protein is CASSPGPASTEAFF. Full variable domain (missing parts from reference TRBV18 and TRBJ1-1): NAGVMQNPRHLVRRRGQEARLRCSPMKGHSHVYWYRQLPEEGLKFMVYLQKENIIDESGMPKERFSAEFPKEGPSILRIQQVVRGDSAAYFCASSPGPASTEAFFGQGTRLTVV.

This clonotype was seen repeatedly, ten times or more. The chain joins TRBV11-2 to TRBJ2-7; 8 bases are a match to TRBD1. Looked up from germline, CDR1 is SGHAT and CDR2 is FQNNGV. Germline trimming cut 6 bases from V and 1 base from J; bases unmatched to any gene: 5. CDR3 length: 14 residues. CDR3 sequence reads: CASRLRQGSYEQYF. As DNA, the CDR3 is TGTGCCAGCAGACTAAGACAGGGGTCCTACGAGCAGTACTTC. Drawing the rest from reference TRBV11-2 and TRBJ2-7, the complete variable domain is EAGVAQSPRYKIIEKRQSVAFWCNPISGHATLYWYQQILGQGPKLLIQFQNNGVVDDSQLPKDRFSAERLKGVDSTLKIQPAKLEDSAVYLCASRLRQGSYEQYFGPGTRLTVT.

This clonotype has at least ten counts. V usage is TRBV6-5 and J usage is TRBJ2-3; no reliable D call. The CDR3 totals 18 residues. Germline V CDR1 and CDR2: MNHEY, SVGAGI. The ends were cut back, 0 bases at V and 0 bases at J, with 16 bases in the middle. CDR3 in DNA: TGTGCCAGCAGTTACTCGAACTTTCGTGTCGCTAGCACAGATACGCAGTATTTT. Protein product: CASSYSNFRVASTDTQYF.

This clonotype appeared a few times. The chain couples TRBV18 to TRBJ1-2; D is uncertain. Germline loops: CDR1 KGHSH, CDR2 LQKENI. The CDR3 contains 13 residues. The germline V and J ends were trimmed by 1 base and 4 bases, with 7 bases remaining between them. CDR3 loop: CASSPLAGYGYTF. The DNA of the CDR3 is TGTGCCAGCTCACCACTCGCAGGCTATGGCTACACCTTC. Together with reference TRBV18 and TRBJ1-2, the CDR3 gives the full variable domain: NAGVMQNPRHLVRRRGQEARLRCSPMKGHSHVYWYRQLPEEGLKFMVYLQKENIIDESGMPKERFSAEFPKEGPSILRIQQVVRGDSAAYFCASSPLAGYGYTFGSGTRLTVV.

This clonotype was counted ten times or more. The chain is built from TRBV20-1 and TRBJ2-1, with 16 bases lining up with TRBD2. CDR1 and CDR2 (germline): DFQATT, SNEGSKA (reference sequence). The CDR3 length is 17 residues. V shed 5 bases, J shed 3 bases, and the junction held 7 bases outside the gene matches. The CDR3 DNA is TGCAGTGCTTCAGGGACTAGCGGGGGGGCGAACTACAATGAGCAGTTCTTC. This codes for CSASGTSGGANYNEQFF.

This clonotype was recorded at least ten times. The chain carries TRBV6-5 and TRBJ1-1, with D perhaps matching TRBD1 (5 bases). Between the trimmed V and J ends, which lost 2 bases and 3 bases, there was a span of 10 bases. Germline V gene data show CDR1 as MNHEY and CDR2 as SVGAGI. CDR3 length: 14 amino acids. The CDR3 loop reads CASSYGDGYTEAFF. The CDR3, as DNA: TGTGCCAGCAGTTACGGGGACGGGTACACTGAAGCTTTCTTT.

This clonotype was counted between two and nine times. The rearrangement links TRBV3-1 to TRBJ2-2, with D possibly being TRBD2 (6 bases). Germline CDR1 is LGHDT and CDR2 is YNNKEL (reference sequence). This CDR3 has 14 amino acids. The ends were cut back, 4 bases at V and 4 bases at J, with 10 bases in the middle. The CDR3 loop reads CASSPEAGTGELFF. CDR3 DNA sequence: TGTGCCAGCAGCCCTGAAGCGGGCACCGGGGAGCTGTTTTTT.

The V gene is TRBV5-1, the J gene TRBJ1-1; a possible D gene is TRBD1 (5 bases). The CDR3 loop spans 14 amino acids. The germline V and J ends were trimmed by 4 bases and 3 bases, with 13 bases remaining between them. Germline loops: CDR1 SGHRS, CDR2 YFSETQ. Here the CDR3 DNA reads TGCGCCAGCAGCCCCCCAGGGCGGCACACTGAAGCTTTCTTT. Translation gives CASSPPGRHTEAFF.

This clonotype was recorded a few times. The V and J genes are TRBV24-1 and TRBJ1-5; the D is unclear. The germline V gene has CDR1 KGHDR and CDR2 SFDVKD. The CDR3 runs to 15 residues. Deletions cut 8 bases from V and 0 bases from J, with 13 bases between. For the CDR3, the DNA is TGTGCCACCATTTATCAAATTTATAGCAATCAGCCCCAGCATTTT. Translation gives CATIYQIYSNQPQHF.

This clonotype was detected only a few times. This sequence joins TRBV29-1 and TRBJ2-7, with TRBD2 as a possible D gene (6 bases). V lost 5 bases and J 0 bases, leaving 11 bases between the germline ends. The CDR3 runs to 13 residues. Germline CDR1 reads SQVTM; CDR2 reads ANQGSEA. The CDR3 is CSVRDLGSYEQYF. The CDR3 DNA is TGCAGCGTTCGGGACTTAGGCTCCTACGAGCAGTACTTC.

This clonotype came up many times. V gene TRBV7-9 combines with J gene TRBJ2-4; no clear D. V was clipped by 6 bases and J by 0 bases, with 9 bases between them. This CDR3 is built from 14 residues. Germline V gene lookup returns CDR1 SEHNR and CDR2 FQNEAQ (reference sequence). The CDR3 here is CASRSDGAKNIQYF. The CDR3 DNA follows: TGTGCCAGCAGGTCGGACGGAGCCAAAAACATTCAGTACTTC.

Comments on this clonotype: A much larger clone lies a single base off, so this may be a read error. V and J are TRBV27 and TRBJ2-2, with a weak D call TRBD2 (5 bases). CDR3 size: 14 residues. In germline, CDR1 is MNHEY, CDR2 SMNVEV (reference sequence). CDR3 DNA sequence: TGTGCCAGCAGTACACGAACAGCCACCGGGGAGCTGTTATTT. Encoded protein: CASSTRTATGELLF.

This clonotype has a count of ten or more. The V and J genes are TRBV4-2 and TRBJ1-1; D is uncertain. Trimming removed 4 bases at V and 1 base at J, with 10 bases between. CDR3 length equals 14 residues. Germline lookup yields CDR1 LGHNA and CDR2 YNFKEQ. CDR3 in amino acids: CASSLSQANTEAFF. DNA of the CDR3: TGTGCCAGCAGCCTCAGTCAGGCGAACACTGAAGCTTTCTTT.

As regards this clonotype: A clone one base away is much larger, so this may be a read error. The chain is built from TRBV14 and TRBJ1-5, with unresolved D. Germline loops: CDR1 SGHDN, CDR2 FVKESK. The CDR3 runs 16 residues. Written as DNA, the CDR3 is TGTGCCAGCAACCAACACTTCCCCCTCATTCATCAGCCCCAGCATTTT. It yields the protein CASNQHFPLIHQPQHF.

The genes are TRBV10-3 and TRBJ2-2, with 10 positions matching TRBD2. V gave up 2 bases and J gave up 5 bases; unmatched junction bases: 11. The germline V gene has CDR1 ENHRY and CDR2 SYGVKD. The CDR3 sequence is 18 residues long. This chain's CDR3 is CAISETITSGVRTGELFF. The CDR3 DNA reads TGTGCCATCAGTGAGACAATCACTAGCGGGGTGCGGACCGGGGAGCTGTTTTTT.